This TCR beta chain was sequenced in a study of beta chain features in type 1 diabetes. V was pared by 4 bases and J by 1 base, with 6 bases of the junction left unmatched. This CDR3 contains 15 residues. Germline-derived CDR1 and CDR2 are SGHRS and YFSETQ. Regarding the study as a whole: The analysis here could not establish whether HLA type shapes TCRB rearrangement.

Sequencing targeted expressed TCRB transcripts, as all isolated RNA had been reverse transcribed. Produced via immunoSEQ multiplex PCR; TCRdb's table is partial and in-frame only. This sample has 250,000 to 350,000 clones, with approximately 9.9% found just once. This clone was counted a few times. Its target is not known. The chain carries TRBV5-1 and TRBJ2-7, with 9 nucleotides matching TRBD2. This clonotype originated in a woman in her twenties or thirties in good health. The sequencing sample was made of naive CD4+ T cells from blood. CDR3 in DNA: TGCGCCAGCAGCCCGGTGGGACTAGCTTCCTACGAGCAGTACTTC. It is translated as CASSPVGLASYEQYF. The full variable domain, in which reference TRBV5-1 and TRBJ2-7 provide the parts outside the CDR3, is KAGVTQTPRYLIKTRGQQVTLSCSPISGHRSVSWYQQTPGQGLQFLFEYFSETQRNKGNFPGRFSGRQFSNSRSEMNVSTLELGDSALYLCASSPVGLASYEQYFGPGTRLTVT.